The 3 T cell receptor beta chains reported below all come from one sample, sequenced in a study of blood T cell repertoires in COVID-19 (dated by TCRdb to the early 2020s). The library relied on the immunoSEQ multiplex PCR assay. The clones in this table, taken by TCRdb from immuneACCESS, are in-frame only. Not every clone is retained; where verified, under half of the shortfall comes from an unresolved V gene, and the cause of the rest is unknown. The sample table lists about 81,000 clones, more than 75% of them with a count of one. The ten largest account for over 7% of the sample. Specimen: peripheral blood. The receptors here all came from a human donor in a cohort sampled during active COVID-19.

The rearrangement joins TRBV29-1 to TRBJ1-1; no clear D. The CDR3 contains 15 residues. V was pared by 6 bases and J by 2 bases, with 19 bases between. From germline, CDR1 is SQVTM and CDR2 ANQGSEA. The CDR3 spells CSVQGLRAGNTEAFF. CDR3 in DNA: TGCAGCGTCCAAGGGCTTAGGGCGGGAAACACTGAAGCTTTCTTT.

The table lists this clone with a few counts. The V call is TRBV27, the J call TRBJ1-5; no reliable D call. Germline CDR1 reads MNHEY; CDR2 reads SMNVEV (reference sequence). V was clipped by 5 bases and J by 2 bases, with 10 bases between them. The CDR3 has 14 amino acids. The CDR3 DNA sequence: TGTGCCAGCAGTCCCCTCGGGGGCAATCAGCCCCAGCATTTT. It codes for CASSPLGGNQPQHF.

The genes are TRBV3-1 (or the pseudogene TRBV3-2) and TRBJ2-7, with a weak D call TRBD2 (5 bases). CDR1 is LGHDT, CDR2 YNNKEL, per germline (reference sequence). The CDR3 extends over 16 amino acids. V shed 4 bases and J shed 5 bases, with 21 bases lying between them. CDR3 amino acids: CASSRPLVSVGHEQYF. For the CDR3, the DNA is TGTGCCAGCAGCCGACCGTTGGTTAGCGTCGGCCACGAGCAGTACTTC.